The 3 T cell receptor beta chains below all came from one sample that was sequenced in a study of human T cells and chemical hapten exposure. TCRdb called the RACE reads again in MiXCR, with one record for every CDR3 protein. This table has under 45,000 distinct CDR3 sequences, less than 5.5% appearing once. Time point described: healthy volunteer bleed at 6 weeks. Total RNA was isolated from unfractionated whole blood. Sequencing was done on a sample of whole blood. These receptor sequences come from a human donor in good health. Some clones in this sample may be carry-over from other donors' samples.

This clonotype was counted between two and nine times. V and J are TRBV7-2 and TRBJ1-5; D may be TRBD1 (5 bases). V lost 6 bases, J lost 6 bases, and 18 bases lay in between. CDR1 is SGHTA, CDR2 FQGNSA, per germline. This CDR3 is 15 amino acids long. CDR3 bases: TGTGCCAGCAGTCCTAAATCAGGGAGCGGTCAGCCCCAGCATTTT. Translated, it gives CASSPKSGSGQPQHF. Full variable domain (rest looked up from reference TRBV7-2 and TRBJ1-5): GAGVSQSPSNKVTEKGKDVELRCDPISGHTALYWYRQSLGQGLEFLIYFQGNSAPDKSGLPSDRFSAERTGGSVSTLTIQRTQQEDSAVYLCASSPKSGSGQPQHFGDGTRLSIL.

On this clonotype itself: Because it lacks the conserved phenylalanine or tryptophan at the end, this CDR3 is likely a read error. The chain is built from TRBV5-1 and TRBJ1-6; D is perhaps TRBD1 (6 bases). CDR1 and CDR2 (germline): SGHRS, YFSETQ. The CDR3 totals 14 residues. V was pared by 4 bases and J by 5 bases, with 10 bases between. CDR3 sequence: CASSAQGDNSPLHL. CDR3 nucleotide sequence: TGCGCCAGCAGCGCACAGGGTGATAATTCACCCCTCCACTTG.

V gene TRBV19 combines with J gene TRBJ1-2; perhaps TRBD1 as D (5 bases). The germline V gene has CDR1 LNHDA and CDR2 SQIVND (reference sequence). The CDR3 runs to 14 residues. Trimming removed 10 bases at V and 2 bases at J, with 17 bases between. CDR3 bases: TGTGCCACGAACCCCGGGACGGCAAACTATGGCTACACCTTC. Amino acid sequence: CATNPGTANYGYTF.